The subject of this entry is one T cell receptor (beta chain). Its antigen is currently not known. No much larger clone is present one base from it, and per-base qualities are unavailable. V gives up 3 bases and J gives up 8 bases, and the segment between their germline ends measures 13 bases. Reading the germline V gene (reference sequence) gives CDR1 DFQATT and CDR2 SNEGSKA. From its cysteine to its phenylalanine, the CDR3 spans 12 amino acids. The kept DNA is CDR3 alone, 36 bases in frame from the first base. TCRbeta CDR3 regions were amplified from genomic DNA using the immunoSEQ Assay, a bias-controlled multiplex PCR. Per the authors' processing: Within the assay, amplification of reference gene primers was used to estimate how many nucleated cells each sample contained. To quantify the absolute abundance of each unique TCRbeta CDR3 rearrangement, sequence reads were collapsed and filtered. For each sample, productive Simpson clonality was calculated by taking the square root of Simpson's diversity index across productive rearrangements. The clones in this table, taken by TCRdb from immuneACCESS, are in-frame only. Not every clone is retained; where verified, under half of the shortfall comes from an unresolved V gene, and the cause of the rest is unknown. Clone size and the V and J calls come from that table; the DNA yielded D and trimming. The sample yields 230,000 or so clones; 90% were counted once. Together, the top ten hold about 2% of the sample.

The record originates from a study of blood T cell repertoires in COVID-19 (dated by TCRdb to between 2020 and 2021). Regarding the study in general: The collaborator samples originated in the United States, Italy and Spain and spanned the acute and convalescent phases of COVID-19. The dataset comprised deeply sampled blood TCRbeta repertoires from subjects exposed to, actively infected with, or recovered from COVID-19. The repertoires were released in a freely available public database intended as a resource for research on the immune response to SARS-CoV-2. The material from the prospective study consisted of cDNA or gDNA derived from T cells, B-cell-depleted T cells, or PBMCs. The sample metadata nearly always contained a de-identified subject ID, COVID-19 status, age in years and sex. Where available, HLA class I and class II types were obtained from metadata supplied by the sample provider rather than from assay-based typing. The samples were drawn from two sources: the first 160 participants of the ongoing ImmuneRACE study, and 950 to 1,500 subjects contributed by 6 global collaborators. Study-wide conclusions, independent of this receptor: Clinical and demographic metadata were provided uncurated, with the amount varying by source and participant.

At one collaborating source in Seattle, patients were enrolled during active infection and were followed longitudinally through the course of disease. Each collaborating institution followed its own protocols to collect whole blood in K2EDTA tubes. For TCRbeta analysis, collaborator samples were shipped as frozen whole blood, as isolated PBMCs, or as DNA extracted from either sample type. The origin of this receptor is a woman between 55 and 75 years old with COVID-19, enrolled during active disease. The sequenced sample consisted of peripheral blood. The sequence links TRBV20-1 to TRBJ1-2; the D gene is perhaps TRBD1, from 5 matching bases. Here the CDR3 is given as CSASPGQGGYTF. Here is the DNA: TGCAGTGCTAGTCCCGGGCAGGGCGGCTACACCTTC.